What follows are 3 T cell receptor beta chains derived from one specimen sequenced in a study of regulatory T cells in long-lasting Graves disease. Time point denoted: persistent/refractory GD, antithyroid drugs over 5 years with positive TRAb. There was RNA extracted from PBMCs, and the TCR library was made from it. HTBI primers from iRepertoire and Arm-PCR of CDR3 regions yielded the TCR beta libraries. TCRdb reanalysed the multiplex PCR reads using MiXCR and keeps one entry per CDR3 protein. The sample holds 350,000 to 500,000 distinct CDR3 sequences, roughly 21% seen once. The source material was peripheral blood mononuclear cells (PBMCs), sampled when the disease was refractory, from a patient treated with antithyroid drugs. These receptor sequences come from a female donor with Graves disease.

Of note for this clonotype: Being one base from a much bigger clone, this may be a read error. The gene calls are TRBV7-9 and TRBJ1-1; D is perhaps TRBD1 (6 bases). The CDR3 loop spans 14 amino acids. Germline V gives CDR1 SEHNR, CDR2 FQNEAQ (reference sequence). With 2 bases removed from V and 10 bases from J, the gap between germline ends came to 17 bases. The CDR3 region has the DNA TGTGCCAGCAGCTTAAACCCGGACAGAGGCGGAGCTTTCTTT. The encoded protein is CASSLNPDRGGAFF.

This chain links TRBV24-1 with TRBJ2-2; maybe TRBD2 (6 bases). V lost 3 bases and J lost 6, with 10 bases in between. The CDR3 sequence is 14 residues long. Germline V gene lookup returns CDR1 KGHDR and CDR2 SFDVKD. Here the CDR3 reads CATSDGGIPGELFF. The CDR3 DNA reads TGTGCCACCAGTGATGGCGGGATCCCCGGGGAGCTGTTTTTT.

In this sample, this clonotype turned up many times. The chain has TRBV5-4 and TRBJ2-5, with 7 nucleotides matching TRBD1. Looked up from germline, CDR1 is SGHNT and CDR2 is YYREEE (reference sequence). The length of the CDR3 is 17 residues. The V gene end was trimmed by 4 bases and the J gene end by 0 bases; junction bases not matched to a gene: 12. The CDR3 reads CASSESLGQSYQETQYF. The CDR3 DNA follows: TGTGCCAGCAGCGAATCGCTGGGACAGTCGTACCAAGAGACCCAGTACTTC.